The present T cell receptor (beta chain) was sequenced within a study of response to subunit inactivated influenza vaccine listed by TCRdb under 2018. At the level of the whole study: To follow how T cells responded to a trivalent subunit inactivated influenza vaccine, the researchers relied on deep quantitative profiling of the T cell receptor repertoire.

V is shortened by 3 bases, J by 6 bases, and the region joining them spans 8 bases. From the cysteine up to the phenylalanine, the CDR3 has a length of 13 residues. Of the read, only the CDR3 DNA is kept; its 39 bases are in frame from base 1. CDR1 and CDR2, looked up from the germline V gene (reference sequence), are SEHNR and FQNEAQ. Broad study findings and their caveats: The authors proposed that each seasonal influenza vaccination may bring in only a limited number of new T cells.

Only a few counts were recorded for this clonotype. The antigen it binds to is not known. No much larger clone exists at a distance of one base, and base qualities are not known. The library was produced with RT-PCR. TCRdb lists the instrument as Illumina HiSeq 2500. TCRdb reprocessed the public reads (quality trimming at Q25 with fastp, clone calling with MiXCR) and kept in-frame beta chains. Each entry merges the rows of one CDR3 protein and shows their most common DNA and genes. The sample table holds more than 400,000 distinct CDR3 sequences, of which more than 7% were seen once. About 12% of the sample rests with the top ten.

Here the sequenced sample was PBMCs from blood, taken less than 30 months after vaccination. The clonotype comes from a man aged 50 to 69 who received an inactivated influenza vaccine. Donor details come from another sample of the same person, matched by shared clones. The rearranged segments are TRBV7-9 and TRBJ2-2; no D segment can be confidently identified. The CDR3 has the sequence CASSFPGPGELFF. DNA sequence: TGTGCCAGCAGCTTCCCCGGTCCCGGGGAGCTGTTTTTT.